This T cell receptor beta chain was documented in a study of T cells in Graves' hyperthyroidism and ophthalmopathy. Findings and caveats of the study: Ophthalmopathy was distinguished from stable hyperthyroidism by 13 V-J signatures. Within blood appeared most thyroid clonotypes that had expanded above 0.001.

Based on clinical symptoms, serum thyroxine and TRAb, thyroid ultrasound and orbital computed tomography, diagnoses were reached. RNA transcripts gave rise to amplified TCR beta CDR3 regions. HTBI primers were the set used in a first-round RT-PCR of the TCR CDR3. Using its own MiXCR run on the multiplex PCR reads, TCRdb lists one record per CDR3 protein. This table has about 290,000 distinct CDR3 sequences, over 12% appearing once. CDR1 is SGHRS and CDR2 is YFSETQ in the germline V gene. The CDR3 length is 14 residues. With respect to this clonotype: The antigen is unknown. A clone one base away is much larger, so this may be a read error.

V usage is TRBV5-1 and J usage is TRBJ2-2, with D perhaps TRBD1 (5 bases). The sequence was collected from a woman aged 50 to 60 with Graves' hyperthyroidism that later progressed to Graves' ophthalmopathy. Sequences were obtained from blood. CDR3 in amino acids: CTSSFKSGTGELFF. For the CDR3, the DNA is TGCACCAGCAGCTTCAAATCAGGGACCGGGGAGCTGTTTTTT.